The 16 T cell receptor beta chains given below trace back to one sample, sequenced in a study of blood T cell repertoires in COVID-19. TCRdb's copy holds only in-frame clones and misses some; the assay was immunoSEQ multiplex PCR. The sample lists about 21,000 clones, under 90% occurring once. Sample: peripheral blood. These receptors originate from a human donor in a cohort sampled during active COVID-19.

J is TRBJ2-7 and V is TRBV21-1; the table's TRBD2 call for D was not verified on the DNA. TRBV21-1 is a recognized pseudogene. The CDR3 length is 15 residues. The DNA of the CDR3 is TGTGCCAGCAGCAAACTAGCGGTGGACTCCTACGAGCAGTACTTC. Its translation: CASSKLAVDSYEQYF.

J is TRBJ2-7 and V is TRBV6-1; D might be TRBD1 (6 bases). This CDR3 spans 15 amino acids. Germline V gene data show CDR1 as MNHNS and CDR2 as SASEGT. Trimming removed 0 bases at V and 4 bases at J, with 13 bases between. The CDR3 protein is CASSEAVGTFYEQYF. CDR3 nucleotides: TGTGCCAGCAGTGAAGCGGTTGGGACATTTTACGAGCAGTACTTC.

The CDR3 nucleotides are TGTGCCAGCAGTCTAACCCGTAGCGGGGGTACGCAGTATTTT. Encoded protein: CASSLTRSGGTQYF. The V and J genes are TRBV6-5 and TRBJ2-3, with 9 nucleotides matching TRBD2. J gave up 8 bases and V 5 bases, and 8 bases lay outside the gene matches. The CDR3 contains 14 residues. Per germline, CDR1 MNHEY and CDR2 SVGAGI.

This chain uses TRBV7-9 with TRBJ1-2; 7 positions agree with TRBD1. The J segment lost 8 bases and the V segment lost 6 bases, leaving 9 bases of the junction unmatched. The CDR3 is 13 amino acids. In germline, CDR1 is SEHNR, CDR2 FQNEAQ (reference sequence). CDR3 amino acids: CASSRQGPRGYTF. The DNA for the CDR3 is TGTGCCAGCAGTCGACAGGGCCCGAGGGGCTACACCTTC. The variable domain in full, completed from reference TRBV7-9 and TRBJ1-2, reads DTGVSQNPRHKITKRGQNVTFRCDPISEHNRLYWYRQTLGQGPEFLTYFQNEAQLEKSRLLSDRFSAERPKGSFSTLEIQRTEQGDSAMYLCASSRQGPRGYTFGSGTRLTVV.

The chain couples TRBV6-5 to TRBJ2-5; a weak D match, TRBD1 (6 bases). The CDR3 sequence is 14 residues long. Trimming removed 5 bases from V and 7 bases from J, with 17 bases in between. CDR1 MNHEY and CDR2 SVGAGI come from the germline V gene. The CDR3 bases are TGTGCCAGCAGTCCCACCAGGGGTAAGGGGACCCAGTACTTC. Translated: CASSPTRGKGTQYF.

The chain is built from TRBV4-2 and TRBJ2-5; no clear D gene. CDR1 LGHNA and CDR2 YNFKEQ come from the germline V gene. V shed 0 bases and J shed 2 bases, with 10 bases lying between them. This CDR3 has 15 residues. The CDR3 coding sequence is TGTGCCAGCAGCCAAGAACTCTCACCTCAAGAGACCCAGTACTTC. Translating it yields CASSQELSPQETQYF.

The CDR3: CASSPPLGQPTGETQYF. The DNA for the CDR3 is TGTGCCAGCAGTCCACCCCTCGGACAGCCCACCGGGGAGACCCAGTACTTC. The V call is TRBV6-2 or TRBV6-3, the J call TRBJ2-5; tentatively, D is TRBD1 (6 bases). This CDR3 spans 17 amino acids. Between the trimmed V and J ends, which lost 5 bases and 5 bases, there was a span of 24 bases. From germline, CDR1 is MNHEY and CDR2 SVGEGT.

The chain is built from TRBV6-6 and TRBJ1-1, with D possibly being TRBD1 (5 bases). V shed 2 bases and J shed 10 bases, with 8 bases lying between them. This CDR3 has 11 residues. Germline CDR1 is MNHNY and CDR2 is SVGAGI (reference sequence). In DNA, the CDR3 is TGTGCCAGCAGTTACAGGGGCAGAGCTTTCTTT. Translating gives CASSYRGRAFF.

CDR3 in DNA: TGCAGCGCGGGACAGGGGGCCAACACTGAAGCTTTCTTT. Amino acid sequence: CSAGQGANTEAFF. This chain joins TRBV29-1 and TRBJ1-1, with 12 bases lining up with TRBD1. This CDR3 has 13 residues. Germline CDR1 and CDR2: SQVTM and ANQGSEA. With V trimmed by 7 bases and J by 2 bases, 2 bases remained unmatched.

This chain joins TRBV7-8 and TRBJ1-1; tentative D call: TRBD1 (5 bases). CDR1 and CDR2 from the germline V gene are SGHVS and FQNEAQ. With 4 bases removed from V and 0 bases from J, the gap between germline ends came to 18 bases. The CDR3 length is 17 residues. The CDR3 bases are TGTGCCAGCAGCTCTAGGGGCCCGTCAGTTTTGAACACTGAAGCTTTCTTT. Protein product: CASSSRGPSVLNTEAFF.

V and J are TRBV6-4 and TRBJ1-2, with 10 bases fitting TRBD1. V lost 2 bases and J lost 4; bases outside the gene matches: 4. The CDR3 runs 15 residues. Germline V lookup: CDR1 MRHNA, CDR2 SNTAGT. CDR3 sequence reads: CASSDGDRGVYGYTF. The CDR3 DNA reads TGTGCCAGCAGTGACGGGGACAGGGGAGTCTATGGCTACACCTTC.

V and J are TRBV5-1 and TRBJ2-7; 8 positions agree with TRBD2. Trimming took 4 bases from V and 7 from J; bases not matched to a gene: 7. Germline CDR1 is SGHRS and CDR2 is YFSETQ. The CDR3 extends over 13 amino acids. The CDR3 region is CASSTGGPREQYF. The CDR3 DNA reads TGCGCCAGCAGCACGGGGGGGCCACGGGAGCAGTACTTC.

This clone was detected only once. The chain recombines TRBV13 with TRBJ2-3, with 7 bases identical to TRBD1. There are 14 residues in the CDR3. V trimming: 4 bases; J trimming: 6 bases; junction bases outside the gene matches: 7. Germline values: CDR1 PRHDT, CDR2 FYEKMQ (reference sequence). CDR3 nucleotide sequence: TGTGCCAGCAGCTCCACAGGGGAGAAGGATACGCAGTATTTT. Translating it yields CASSSTGEKDTQYF.

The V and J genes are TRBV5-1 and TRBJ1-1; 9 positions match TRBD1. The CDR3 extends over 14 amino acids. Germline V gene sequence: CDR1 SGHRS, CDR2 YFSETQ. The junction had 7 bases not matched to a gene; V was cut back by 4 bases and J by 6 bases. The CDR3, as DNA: TGCGCCAGCAGCATACCACAGGGGGCCTCTGAAGCTTTCTTT. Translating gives CASSIPQGASEAFF. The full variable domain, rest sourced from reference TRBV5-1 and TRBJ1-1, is KAGVTQTPRYLIKTRGQQVTLSCSPISGHRSVSWYQQTPGQGLQFLFEYFSETQRNKGNFPGRFSGRQFSNSRSEMNVSTLELGDSALYLCASSIPQGASEAFFGQGTRLTVV.

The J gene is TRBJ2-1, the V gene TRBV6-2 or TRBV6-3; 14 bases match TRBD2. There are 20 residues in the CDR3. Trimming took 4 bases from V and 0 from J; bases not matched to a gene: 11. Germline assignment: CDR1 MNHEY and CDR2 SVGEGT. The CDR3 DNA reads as TGTGCCAGCAGTTCCCCGGGACTAGCGGGGGCGGAAAGCTCCTACAATGAGCAGTTCTTC. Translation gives CASSSPGLAGAESSYNEQFF.

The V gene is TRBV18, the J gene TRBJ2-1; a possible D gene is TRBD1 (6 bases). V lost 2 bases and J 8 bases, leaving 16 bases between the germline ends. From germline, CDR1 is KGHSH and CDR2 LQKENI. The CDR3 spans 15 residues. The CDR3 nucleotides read TGTGCCAGCTCACCAGGAACAGGGAGTGTCCATGAGCAGTTCTTC. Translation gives CASSPGTGSVHEQFF.